These 4 T cell receptor beta chains were sequenced from one sample in a study of blood T cell repertoires in COVID-19. Repertoires were generated with immunoSEQ multiplex PCR, while TCRdb's copy carries only in-frame clones and drops some. The sample contains 250,000 to 300,000 clones, 88% of which appear only once. Sample: PBMCs or T cells enriched from blood (not recorded which). These receptors were obtained from a woman in her 30s who had recovered from COVID-19.

The V and J genes are TRBV7-2 and TRBJ1-5; 11 bases are a match to TRBD1. V trimming: 8 bases; J trimming: 0 bases; junction bases outside the gene matches: 12. Germline V gene sequence: CDR1 SGHTA, CDR2 FQGNSA. This CDR3 contains 18 residues. The CDR3 region has the DNA TGTGCCAGCGGCAAAGGGACAGGGGGTGGAGGTAGCAATCAGCCCCAGCATTTT. Translation: CASGKGTGGGGSNQPQHF.

The V and J genes are TRBV7-7 and TRBJ2-1; D remains unclear. This CDR3 contains 16 residues. Germline-derived CDR1 and CDR2 are SSHAT and FNYEAQ (reference sequence). Trimming removed 1 base at V and 0 bases at J, with 10 bases between. The chain's CDR3 is CASSLGAYSSYNEQFF. The CDR3 nucleotides read TGTGCCAGCAGCTTAGGAGCGTATAGCTCCTACAATGAGCAGTTCTTC. Supplemented by reference TRBV7-7 and TRBJ2-1, the full variable domain reads GAGVSQSPRYKVTKRGQDVTLRCDPISSHATLYWYQQALGQGPEFLTYFNYEAQPDKSGLPSDRFSAERPEGSISTLTIQRTEQRDSAMYRCASSLGAYSSYNEQFFGPGTRLTVL.

The chain links TRBV3-1 (or the pseudogene TRBV3-2) to TRBJ1-1, with no clear D. The CDR3 contains 14 residues. Germline V lookup: CDR1 LGHDT, CDR2 YNNKEL (reference sequence). Trimming left V 3 bases short and J 0 bases short, with 8 bases between. The CDR3 is CASSQTGVNTEAFF. The DNA of the CDR3 is TGTGCCAGCAGCCAGACCGGAGTGAACACTGAAGCTTTCTTT.

The chain is built from TRBV19 and TRBJ1-1, with D tentatively TRBD1 (5 bases). V was clipped by 8 bases and J by 3 bases, with 13 bases between them. The CDR3 length is 13 residues. Germline CDR1 LNHDA, CDR2 SQIVND (reference sequence). CDR3 loop: CASGGGQYTEAFF. CDR3 nucleotide sequence: TGTGCCAGTGGGGGAGGGCAGTACACTGAAGCTTTCTTT.